The subject of this entry is one T cell receptor (beta chain). Its antigen is currently unknown. This record belongs to a study of cytomegalovirus exposure and HLA in healthy donors. The junction had 11 bases not matched to a gene; V was cut back by 5 bases and J by 0 bases. CDR1 is SGHTA, CDR2 FQGNSA, per germline. This CDR3 contains 17 residues. Study-level points and caveats: High specificity and sensitivity for cytomegalovirus status were reported for the classifier. A later analysis linked a missense variant in DCLRE1C to the trimming of TCR beta V and J genes.

PCR employed 60 Vbeta and 13 Jbeta primers. Clones were sequenced by immunoSEQ multiplex PCR, and TCRdb holds only the in-frame ones, with some missing. The table includes about 160,000 clones, 76% detected once. Material for sequencing was PBMCs. The chain combines TRBV7-2 with TRBJ2-3, with 7 bases that match TRBD2. The clonotype was recovered from a man in his sixties in good health and CMV-seronegative. CDR3 coding DNA: TGTGCCAGCAGCCCCCTAGCGGCGCTTTCTAGCACAGATACGCAGTATTTT. Translation: CASSPLAALSSTDTQYF.